The 7 T cell receptor beta chains in this list originate from one sample, sequenced in a study of blood T cell repertoires in COVID-19. Data came from immunoSEQ multiplex PCR; TCRdb stores just in-frame clones and leaves some out. The data show about 210,000 clones, approximately 85% seen once. The sample was peripheral blood. These receptors all come from a woman in her 70s with COVID-19, enrolled during active disease.

In this sample, this clone turned up once. The gene calls are TRBV7-8 and TRBJ1-1; no reliable D call. CDR3 length: 13 amino acids. The germline V gene encodes CDR1 SGHVS and CDR2 FQNEAQ. The V end lost 2 bases, the J end lost 4 bases, and 8 bases lay between the germline ends. The CDR3 region has the DNA TGTGCCAGCAGCTTAAAAGGGAGCACTGAAGCTTTCTTT. Its translation: CASSLKGSTEAFF.

In nucleotides, the CDR3 is TGCAGCGCGAACCCCCAGGTGGACACTGAAGCTTTCTTT. This sequence encodes CSANPQVDTEAFF. V and J are TRBV29-1 and TRBJ1-1; D remains unclear. CDR1 and CDR2 from the germline V gene are SQVTM and ANQGSEA. The CDR3 length is 13 residues. Trimming removed 7 bases at V and 3 bases at J, with 15 bases between.

This rearrangement joins TRBV28 to TRBJ1-2; 8 bases are a match to TRBD1. This CDR3 is built from 14 residues. The trim removed 2 bases at V and 9 bases at J, leaving 8 bases unmatched. Germline CDR1 MDHEN, CDR2 SYDVKM. CDR3 coding DNA: TGTGCCAGCAGTTTACGGGCAGGGGGCGGTAGCTACACCTTC. Translating it yields CASSLRAGGGSYTF.

The chain links TRBV3-1 (or the pseudogene TRBV3-2) to TRBJ2-5; weak D call: TRBD1 (6 bases). Between the trimmed V and J ends, which lost 4 bases and 1 base, there was a span of 7 bases. Germline lookup yields CDR1 LGHDT and CDR2 YNNKEL (reference sequence). This CDR3 is 13 amino acids long. The CDR3 region has the DNA TGTGCCAGCAGCCCGGACAGCCAAGAGACCCAGTACTTC. Amino acid sequence: CASSPDSQETQYF.

This sequence joins TRBV27 and TRBJ1-1; the D is unclear. The CDR3 has 18 residues. Trimming took off 1 base at V and 5 bases at J, with 23 bases between the two ends. The germline gives CDR1 MNHEY, CDR2 SMNVEV (reference sequence). The CDR3 sequence is CASSLYGLPGRAGTEAFF. The DNA of the CDR3 is TGTGCCAGCAGTTTATATGGGCTTCCGGGTAGGGCGGGGACTGAAGCTTTCTTT.

CDR3 sequence: CASSPQLTGSSYEQYF. The CDR3 nucleotides read TGCGCCAGCAGCCCTCAATTGACAGGTAGCTCCTACGAGCAGTACTTC. The J gene is TRBJ2-7, the V gene TRBV4-1, with TRBD1 as a possible D gene (6 bases). The germline V and J ends were trimmed by 4 bases and 0 bases, with 16 bases remaining between them. This CDR3 comprises 16 residues. Germline CDR1 MGHRA, CDR2 YSYEKL.

This clone was seen repeatedly, ten times or more. V gene TRBV6-1 combines with J gene TRBJ1-1; D is ambiguous. CDR1 is MNHNS, CDR2 SASEGT, per germline. Trimming pared 1 base from V and 2 bases from J, leaving 8 bases between. CDR3 length: 14 residues. The CDR3 is CASSEVTVNTEAFF. The CDR3 DNA reads TGTGCCAGCAGTGAAGTCACAGTCAACACTGAAGCTTTCTTT.